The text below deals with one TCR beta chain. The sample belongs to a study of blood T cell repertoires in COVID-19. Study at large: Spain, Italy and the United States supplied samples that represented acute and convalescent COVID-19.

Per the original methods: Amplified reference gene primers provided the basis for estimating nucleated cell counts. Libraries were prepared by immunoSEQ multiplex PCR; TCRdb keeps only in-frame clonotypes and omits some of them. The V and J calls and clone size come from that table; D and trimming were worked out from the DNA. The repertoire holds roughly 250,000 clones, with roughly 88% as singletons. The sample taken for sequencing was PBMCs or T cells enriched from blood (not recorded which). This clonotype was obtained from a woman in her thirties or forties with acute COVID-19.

Here the CDR3 reads CATSDWGNEGGETQYF. CDR3 DNA sequence: TGTGCCACCAGTGATTGGGGAAACGAGGGAGGGGAGACCCAGTACTTC. The chain joins TRBV24-1 to TRBJ2-5, with TRBD2 matching 7 bases. Per germline, CDR1 KGHDR and CDR2 SFDVKD. This CDR3 spans 16 amino acids. V gave up 2 bases and J gave up 5 bases; unmatched junction bases: 10.